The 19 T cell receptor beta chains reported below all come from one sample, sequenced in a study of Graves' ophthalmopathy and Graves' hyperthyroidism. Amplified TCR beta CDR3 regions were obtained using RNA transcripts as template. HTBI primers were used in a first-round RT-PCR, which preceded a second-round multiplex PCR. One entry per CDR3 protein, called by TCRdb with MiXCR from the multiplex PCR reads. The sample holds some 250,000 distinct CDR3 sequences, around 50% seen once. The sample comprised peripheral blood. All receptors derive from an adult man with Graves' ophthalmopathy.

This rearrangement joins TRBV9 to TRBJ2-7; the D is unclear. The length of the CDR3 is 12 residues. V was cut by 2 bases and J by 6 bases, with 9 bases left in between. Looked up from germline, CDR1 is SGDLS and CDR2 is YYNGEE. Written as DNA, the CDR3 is TGTGCCAGCAGCGTGGATTCTGGCGAGCAGTACTTC. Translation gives CASSVDSGEQYF.

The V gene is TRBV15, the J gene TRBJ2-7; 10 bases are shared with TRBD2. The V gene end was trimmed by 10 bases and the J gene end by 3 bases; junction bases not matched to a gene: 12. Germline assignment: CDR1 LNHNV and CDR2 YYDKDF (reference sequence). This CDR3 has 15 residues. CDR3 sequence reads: CASSSTSGANYEQYF. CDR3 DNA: TGTGCCAGCAGTTCTACTAGCGGGGCCAACTACGAGCAGTACTTC.

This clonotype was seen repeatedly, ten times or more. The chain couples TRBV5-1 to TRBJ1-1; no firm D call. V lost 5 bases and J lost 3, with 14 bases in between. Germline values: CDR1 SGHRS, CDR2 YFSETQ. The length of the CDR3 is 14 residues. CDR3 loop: CASSRAIGDTEAFF. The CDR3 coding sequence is TGCGCCAGCAGTCGCGCAATTGGAGACACTGAAGCTTTCTTT. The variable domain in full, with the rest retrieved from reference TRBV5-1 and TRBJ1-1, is KAGVTQTPRYLIKTRGQQVTLSCSPISGHRSVSWYQQTPGQGLQFLFEYFSETQRNKGNFPGRFSGRQFSNSRSEMNVSTLELGDSALYLCASSRAIGDTEAFFGQGTRLTVV.

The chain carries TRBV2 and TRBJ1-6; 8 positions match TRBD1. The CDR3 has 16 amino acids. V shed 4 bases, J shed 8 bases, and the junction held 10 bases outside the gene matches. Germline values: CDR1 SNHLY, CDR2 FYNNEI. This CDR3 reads CASSGTQGAMDSPLHF. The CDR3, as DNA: TGTGCCAGCAGTGGAACTCAGGGGGCCATGGATTCACCCCTCCACTTT.

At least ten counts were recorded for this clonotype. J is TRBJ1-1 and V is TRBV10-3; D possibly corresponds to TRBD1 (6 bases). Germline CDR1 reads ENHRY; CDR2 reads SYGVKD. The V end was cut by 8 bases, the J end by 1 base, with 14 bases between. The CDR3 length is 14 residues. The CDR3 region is CAIAQGGPNTEAFF. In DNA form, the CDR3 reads TGTGCCATCGCTCAAGGGGGGCCGAACACTGAAGCTTTCTTT.

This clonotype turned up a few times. Here the CDR3 DNA reads TGTGCCAGCAGCGACACGCTACAGGACCAAGAGACCCAGTACTTC. Protein product: CASSDTLQDQETQYF. The J gene is TRBJ2-5, the V gene TRBV9, with D possibly being TRBD1 (5 bases). CDR3 size: 15 residues. Per the germline V gene, CDR1 is SGDLS and CDR2 is YYNGEE. With 3 bases removed from V and 0 bases from J, the gap between germline ends came to 12 bases.

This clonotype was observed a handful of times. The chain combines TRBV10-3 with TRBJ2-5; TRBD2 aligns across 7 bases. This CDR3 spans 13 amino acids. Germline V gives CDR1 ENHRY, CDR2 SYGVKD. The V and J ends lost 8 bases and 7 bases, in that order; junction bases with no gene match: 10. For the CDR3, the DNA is TGTGCCATCGCGGGAGCGGTCCGGGGGACCCAGTACTTC. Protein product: CAIAGAVRGTQYF.

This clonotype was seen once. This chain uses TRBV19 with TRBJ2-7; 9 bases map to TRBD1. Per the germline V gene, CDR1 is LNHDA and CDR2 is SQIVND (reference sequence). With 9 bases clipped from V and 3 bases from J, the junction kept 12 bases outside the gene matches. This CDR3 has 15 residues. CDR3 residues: CASSQVPGQGYEQYF. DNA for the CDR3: TGTGCCAGCAGCCAAGTGCCGGGACAGGGCTACGAGCAGTACTTC.

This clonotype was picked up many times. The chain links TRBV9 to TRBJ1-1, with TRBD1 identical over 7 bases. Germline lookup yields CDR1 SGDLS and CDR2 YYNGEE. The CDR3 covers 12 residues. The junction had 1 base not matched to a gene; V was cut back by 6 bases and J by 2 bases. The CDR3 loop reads CASKGANTEAFF. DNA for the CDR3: TGTGCCAGCAAGGGGGCTAACACTGAAGCTTTCTTT. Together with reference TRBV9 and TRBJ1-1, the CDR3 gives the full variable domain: DSGVTQTPKHLITATGQRVTLRCSPRSGDLSVYWYQQSLDQGLQFLIQYYNGEERAKGNILERFSAQQFPDLHSELNLSSLELGDSALYFCASKGANTEAFFGQGTRLTVV.

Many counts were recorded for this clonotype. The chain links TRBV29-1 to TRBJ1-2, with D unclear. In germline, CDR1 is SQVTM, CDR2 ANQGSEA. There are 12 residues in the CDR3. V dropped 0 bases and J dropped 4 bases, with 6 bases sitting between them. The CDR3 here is CSVEDGFYGYTF. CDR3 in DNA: TGCAGCGTTGAAGACGGGTTCTATGGCTACACCTTC.

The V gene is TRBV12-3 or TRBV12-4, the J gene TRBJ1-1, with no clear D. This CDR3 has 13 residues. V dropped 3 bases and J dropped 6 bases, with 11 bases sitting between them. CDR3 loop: CASSFIPGAEAFF. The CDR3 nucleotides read TGTGCCAGCAGTTTTATCCCTGGTGCTGAAGCTTTCTTT.

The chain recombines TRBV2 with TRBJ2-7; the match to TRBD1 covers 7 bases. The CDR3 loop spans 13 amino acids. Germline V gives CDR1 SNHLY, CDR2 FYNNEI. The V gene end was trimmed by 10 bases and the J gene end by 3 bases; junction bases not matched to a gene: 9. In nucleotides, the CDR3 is TGTGCCAACTCCCCAAGGGGGCTCTACGAGCAGTACTTC. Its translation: CANSPRGLYEQYF. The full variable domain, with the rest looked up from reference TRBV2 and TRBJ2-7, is EPEVTQTPSHQVTQMGQEVILRCVPISNHLYFYWYRQILGQKVEFLVSFYNNEISEKSEIFDDQFSVERPDGSNFTLKIRSTKLEDSAMYFCANSPRGLYEQYFGPGTRLTVT.

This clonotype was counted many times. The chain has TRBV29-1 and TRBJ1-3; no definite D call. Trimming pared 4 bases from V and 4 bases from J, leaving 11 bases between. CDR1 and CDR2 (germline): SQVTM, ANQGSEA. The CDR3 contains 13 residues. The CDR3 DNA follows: TGCAGCGTTGCGACTACGACCGGAAACACCATATATTTT. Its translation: CSVATTTGNTIYF. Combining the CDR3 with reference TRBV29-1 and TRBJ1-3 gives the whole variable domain SAVISQKPSRDICQRGTSLTIQCQVDSQVTMMFWYRQQPGQSLTLIATANQGSEATYESGFVIDKFPISRPNLTFSTLTVSNMSPEDSSIYLCSVATTTGNTIYFGEGSWLTVV.

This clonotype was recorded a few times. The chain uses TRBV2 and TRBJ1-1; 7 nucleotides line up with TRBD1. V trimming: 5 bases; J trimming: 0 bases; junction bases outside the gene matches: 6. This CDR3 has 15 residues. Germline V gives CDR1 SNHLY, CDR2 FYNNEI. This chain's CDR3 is CASSLQGPLNTEAFF. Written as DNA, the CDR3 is TGTGCCAGCAGTTTACAGGGGCCGCTGAACACTGAAGCTTTCTTT.

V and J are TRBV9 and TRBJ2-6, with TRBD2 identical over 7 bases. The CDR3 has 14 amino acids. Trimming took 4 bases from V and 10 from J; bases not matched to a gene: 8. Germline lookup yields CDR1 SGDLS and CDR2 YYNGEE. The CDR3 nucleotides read TGTGCCAGCAGCAGCCGCGGGGGTGGGAACGTCCTGACTTTC. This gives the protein CASSSRGGGNVLTF. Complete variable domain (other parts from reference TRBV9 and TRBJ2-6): DSGVTQTPKHLITATGQRVTLRCSPRSGDLSVYWYQQSLDQGLQFLIQYYNGEERAKGNILERFSAQQFPDLHSELNLSSLELGDSALYFCASSSRGGGNVLTFGAGSRLTVL.

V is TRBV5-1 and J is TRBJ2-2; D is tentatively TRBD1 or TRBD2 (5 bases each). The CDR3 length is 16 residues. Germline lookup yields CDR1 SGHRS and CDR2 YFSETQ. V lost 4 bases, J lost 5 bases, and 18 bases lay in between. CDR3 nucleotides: TGCGCCAGCAGCCCTCCGGGACCGCTGGGGACCGGGGAGCTGTTTTTT. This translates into CASSPPGPLGTGELFF. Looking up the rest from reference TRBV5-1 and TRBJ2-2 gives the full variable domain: KAGVTQTPRYLIKTRGQQVTLSCSPISGHRSVSWYQQTPGQGLQFLFEYFSETQRNKGNFPGRFSGRQFSNSRSEMNVSTLELGDSALYLCASSPPGPLGTGELFFGEGSRLTVL.

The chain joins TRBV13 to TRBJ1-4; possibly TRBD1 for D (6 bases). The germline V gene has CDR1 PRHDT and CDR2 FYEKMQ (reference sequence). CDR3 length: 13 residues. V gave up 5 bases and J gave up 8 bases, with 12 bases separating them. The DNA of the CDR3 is TGTGCCAGCAGCCCACAGGGAAACGAAAAACTGTTTTTT. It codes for CASSPQGNEKLFF.

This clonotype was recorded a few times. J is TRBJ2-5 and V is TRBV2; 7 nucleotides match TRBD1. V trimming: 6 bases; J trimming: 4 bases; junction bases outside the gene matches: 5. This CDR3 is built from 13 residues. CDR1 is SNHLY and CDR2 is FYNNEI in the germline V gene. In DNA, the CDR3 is TGTGCCAGCAGGAGGGGGCTAGGAGAGACCCAGTACTTC. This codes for CASRRGLGETQYF.

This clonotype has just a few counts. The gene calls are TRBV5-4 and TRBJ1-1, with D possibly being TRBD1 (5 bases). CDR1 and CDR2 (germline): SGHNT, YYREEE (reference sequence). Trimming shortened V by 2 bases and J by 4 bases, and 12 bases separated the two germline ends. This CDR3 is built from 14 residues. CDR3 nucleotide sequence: TGTGCCAGCAGCTTCATGGCAGGGCGCACTGAAGCTTTCTTT. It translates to CASSFMAGRTEAFF.